The sequence of this T cell receptor beta chain was determined in a study of cytomegalovirus exposure and HLA in healthy donors. Background on the study: When 350 to 400 donors were genotyped, approximately 81% of them were found to fall in the Caucasian-associated ancestry cluster. Broader study findings: When a later analysis was performed, an Asian-associated ancestry cluster reportedly had fewer N-insertions than the roughly 700-donor mean. Earlier analysis looked at TCR beta V segments, and most were productive about 90% or about 30% of the time.

This clone was observed a single time. Its target is not known. Trimming at V came to 0 bases and at J to 3 bases, leaving 1 base not matched to a gene. The CDR3 consists of 14 residues. CDR1 and CDR2 (germline): MGHDK, SYGVNS. Both 60 Vbeta primers and 13 Jbeta primers went into the PCR. Produced via immunoSEQ multiplex PCR; TCRdb's table is partial and in-frame only. Among some 150,000 clones listed, about 79% were seen once. The sequence was collected from a female donor in good health and CMV-seronegative. The chain recombines TRBV25-1 with TRBJ2-5, with TRBD1 matching 7 bases. Material for sequencing was PBMCs. The DNA for the CDR3 is TGTGCCAGCAGTGAATACAGGGGGAAAGAGACCCAGTACTTC. This codes for CASSEYRGKETQYF.